The rows below give T cell receptor beta chains drawn from one sample of a study of response to subunit inactivated influenza vaccine. TCRdb re-called the RT-PCR reads with MiXCR, one entry per CDR3 protein. The sample lists hundreds of thousands of distinct CDR3 sequences; around 14% were seen once. The specimen was PBMCs from blood, collected less than 15 days before vaccination. Receptor source: a man aged 45-65 years who received an inactivated influenza vaccine. Each CDR3 is given with its conserved first and last residue. A D gene is named only where the DNA matches it firmly. Clone size is not always given. Where it is, it says once, few, many or a class for expanded clones.

d_gene: TRBD2
j_gene: TRBJ2-1
v_gene: TRBV4-2
abundance: few
CDR3aa: CASSPDSGTSGFYNEQFF
CDR3nt: TGTGCCAGCAGCCCGGACTCCGGGACTAGCGGATTCTACAATGAGCAGTTCTTC

d_gene: .
j_gene: TRBJ2-3
v_gene: TRBV18
abundance: .
CDR3aa: CASSPPTGSRDTQYF
CDR3nt: TGTGCCAGCTCACCCCCAACGGGGTCGAGAGATACGCAGTATTTT

d_gene: .
j_gene: TRBJ2-1
v_gene: TRBV12-3/TRBV12-4
abundance: few
CDR3aa: CASSLESRGQQFF
CDR3nt: TGTGCCAGCAGTTTAGAATCGCGCGGACAGCAGTTCTTC

d_gene: .
j_gene: TRBJ2-2
v_gene: TRBV7-2
abundance: many
CDR3aa: CASSLLDPGELFF
CDR3nt: TGTGCCAGCAGCTTACTTGATCCGGGGGAGCTGTTTTTT

d_gene: .
j_gene: TRBJ1-6
v_gene: TRBV30
abundance: .
CDR3aa: CAWSLGPINSPLHF
CDR3nt: TGTGCCTGGAGCCTCGGACCGATAAATTCACCCCTCCACTTT

d_gene: TRBD2
j_gene: TRBJ2-7
v_gene: TRBV4-2
abundance: .
CDR3aa: CASSQDLARGWDEQYF
CDR3nt: TGTGCCAGCAGCCAAGATCTGGCGCGGGGGTGGGACGAGCAGTACTTC

d_gene: .
j_gene: TRBJ1-1
v_gene: TRBV29-1
abundance: many
CDR3aa: CSVLIQAAMAEAFF
CDR3nt: TGCAGCGTCCTAATACAGGCCGCGATGGCTGAAGCTTTCTTT

d_gene: TRBD1
j_gene: TRBJ2-3
v_gene: TRBV5-6
abundance: few
CDR3aa: CASSAKTGSTDTQYF
CDR3nt: TGTGCCAGCAGCGCGAAGACAGGGTCCACAGATACGCAGTATTTT

d_gene: TRBD2
j_gene: TRBJ2-2
v_gene: TRBV20-1
abundance: many
CDR3aa: CSARGTSGGSPGELFF
CDR3nt: TGCAGTGCTAGAGGGACTAGCGGGGGGTCCCCCGGGGAGCTGTTTTTT

d_gene: .
j_gene: TRBJ1-3
v_gene: TRBV4-2
abundance: many
CDR3aa: CASSQSLSDSGNTIYF
CDR3nt: TGTGCCAGCAGCCAAAGTCTCAGCGACTCTGGAAACACCATATATTTT

d_gene: .
j_gene: TRBJ1-4
v_gene: TRBV11-2
abundance: .
CDR3aa: CASSLYWAGLDRNTEKLFF
CDR3nt: TGTGCCAGCAGCTTATATTGGGCAGGGTTGGATCGGAATACTGAAAAACTGTTTTTT

d_gene: .
j_gene: TRBJ2-7
v_gene: TRBV28
abundance: few
CDR3aa: CASISPAPRYEQYF
CDR3nt: TGTGCCAGCATATCCCCGGCACCCAGGTACGAGCAGTACTTC

d_gene: .
j_gene: TRBJ2-7
v_gene: TRBV11-2
abundance: few
CDR3aa: CASSLGSGSGYEQYF
CDR3nt: TGTGCCAGCAGCTTAGGTTCTGGGAGTGGGTACGAGCAGTACTTC